These 6 T cell receptor beta chains originate from one sample sequenced in a study of cytomegalovirus exposure and HLA in healthy donors. Data came from immunoSEQ multiplex PCR; TCRdb stores just in-frame clones and leaves some out. Of some 170,000 clones listed, approximately 90% are singletons. Sequenced material: PBMCs. The receptor source for this set is a woman in her 30s in good health and CMV-seronegative.

A few counts support this clone. The chain uses TRBV27 and TRBJ2-7; D ambiguous. V was shortened by 3 bases and J by 9 bases, with 6 bases between the two germline ends. Germline loops: CDR1 MNHEY, CDR2 SMNVEV (reference sequence). The CDR3 has 10 residues. This chain's CDR3 is CASSFPVQYF. In nucleotides, the CDR3 is TGTGCCAGCAGTTTTCCCGTGCAGTACTTC.

The chain uses TRBV5-5 and TRBJ1-1, with TRBD1 identical over 9 bases. Germline V lookup: CDR1 SGHKS, CDR2 YYEKEE (reference sequence). V dropped 2 bases and J dropped 5; count of bases not matched to a gene: 7. The CDR3 has 15 amino acids. CDR3 nucleotides: TGTGCCAGCAGCTTCCGGGACAGGGACGGGACTGAAGCTTTCTTT. Its protein product is CASSFRDRDGTEAFF.

This chain joins TRBV7-9 and TRBJ1-2; tentative D call: TRBD1 (6 bases). The CDR3 loop spans 15 amino acids. Germline CDR1 reads SEHNR; CDR2 reads FQNEAQ (reference sequence). V was clipped by 5 bases and J by 3 bases, with 16 bases between them. The CDR3 DNA reads TGTGCCAGCAGCCCCCCGGGACAAGCCGACTATGGCTACACCTTC. Translated, it gives CASSPPGQADYGYTF.

The chain couples TRBV4-3 to TRBJ2-7; D is undetermined. The V end lost 0 bases, the J end lost 0 bases, and 6 bases lay between the germline ends. CDR3 length equals 14 residues. Per germline, CDR1 LGHNA and CDR2 YSLEER. CDR3 protein: CASSQDWSSYEQYF. Written as DNA, the CDR3 is TGCGCCAGCAGCCAAGATTGGAGCTCCTACGAGCAGTACTTC.

The chain links TRBV7-9 to TRBJ2-5; the match to TRBD2 covers 11 bases. Germline CDR1 and CDR2: SEHNR and FQNEAQ (reference sequence). The CDR3 runs to 18 residues. V lost 2 bases to trimming and J lost 5 bases; unmatched junction nucleotides: 13. The CDR3 spells CASSLPMRLAGGMETQYF. The CDR3 DNA is TGTGCCAGCAGCTTACCCATGCGGCTAGCGGGGGGTATGGAGACCCAGTACTTC.

This chain joins TRBV10-2 and TRBJ2-3; the match to TRBD2 covers 15 bases. CDR1 is WSHSY, CDR2 SAAADI, per germline. The CDR3 is 15 residues long. Germline trimming cut 5 bases from V and 8 bases from J; bases unmatched to any gene: 5. The CDR3 spells CASSKGTSGGSTQYF. Here the CDR3 DNA reads TGCGCCAGCAGTAAAGGGACTAGCGGGGGGAGTACGCAGTATTTT.